Listed here is a single TCR beta chain. Its specificity is unknown. 13 Jbeta primers and 60 Vbeta primers were used for the PCR. Profiled with immunoSEQ multiplex PCR; TCRdb holds only in-frame clones, not every one. The data contain roughly 160,000 clones, approximately 71% of them singletons. The sample belongs to a study of cytomegalovirus exposure and HLA in healthy donors. The study's findings and limits: HLA alleles were associated with roughly 15,000 TCR beta sequences in a later analysis at 0.05 false discovery rate. A later analysis by the authors found several of the most significant clusters apparently linked to common viral pathogens.

The junction had 6 bases not matched to a gene; V was cut back by 4 bases and J by 3 bases. The CDR3 length is 15 residues. Looked up from germline, CDR1 is LNHDA and CDR2 is SQIVND (reference sequence). Sequenced sample: PBMCs. The receptor comes from a girl aged 10 to 17 in good health and CMV-seronegative. The J gene is TRBJ2-7, the V gene TRBV19, with 10 bases identical to TRBD2. CDR3 nucleotides: TGTGCCAGTAGTACCTCTAGCGGGGGTCTCTACGAGCAGTACTTC. Translating it yields CASSTSSGGLYEQYF.